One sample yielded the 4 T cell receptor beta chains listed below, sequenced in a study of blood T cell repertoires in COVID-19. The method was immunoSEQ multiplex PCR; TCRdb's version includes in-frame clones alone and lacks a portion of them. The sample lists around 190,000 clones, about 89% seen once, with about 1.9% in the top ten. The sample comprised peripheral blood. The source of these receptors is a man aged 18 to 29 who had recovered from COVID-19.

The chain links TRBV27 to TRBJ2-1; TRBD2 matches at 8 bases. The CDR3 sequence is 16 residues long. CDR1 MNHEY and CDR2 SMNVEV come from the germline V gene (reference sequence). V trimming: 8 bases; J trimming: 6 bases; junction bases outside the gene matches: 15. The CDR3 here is CASSNLFGRAFNEQFF. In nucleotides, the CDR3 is TGTGCCAGCTCAAACCTCTTCGGGAGGGCCTTCAATGAGCAGTTCTTC.

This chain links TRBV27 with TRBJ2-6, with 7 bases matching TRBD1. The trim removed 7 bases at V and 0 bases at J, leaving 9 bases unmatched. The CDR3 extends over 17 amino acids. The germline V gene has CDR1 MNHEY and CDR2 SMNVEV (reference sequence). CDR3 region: CASTKVRDSSGANVLTF. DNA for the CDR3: TGTGCCAGCACAAAAGTCCGGGACAGCTCTGGGGCCAACGTCCTGACTTTC.

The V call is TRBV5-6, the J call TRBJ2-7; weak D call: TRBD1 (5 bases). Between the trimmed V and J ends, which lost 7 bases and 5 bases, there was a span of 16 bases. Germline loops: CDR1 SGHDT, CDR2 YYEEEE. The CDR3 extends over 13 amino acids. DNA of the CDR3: TGTGCCAGCTCGACAGACGGAGCTCACGAGCAGTACTTC. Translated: CASSTDGAHEQYF.

In DNA form, the CDR3 reads TGCGCCAGCAGTCCATCAAGGGGAGGGCCATATGAAGCTTTCTTT. Its protein is CASSPSRGGPYEAFF. The V gene is TRBV10-2, the J gene TRBJ1-1, with D maybe TRBD1 (5 bases). Germline loops: CDR1 WSHSY, CDR2 SAAADI. Trimming took 5 bases from V and 7 from J, leaving 20 bases between them. This CDR3 is 15 amino acids long.